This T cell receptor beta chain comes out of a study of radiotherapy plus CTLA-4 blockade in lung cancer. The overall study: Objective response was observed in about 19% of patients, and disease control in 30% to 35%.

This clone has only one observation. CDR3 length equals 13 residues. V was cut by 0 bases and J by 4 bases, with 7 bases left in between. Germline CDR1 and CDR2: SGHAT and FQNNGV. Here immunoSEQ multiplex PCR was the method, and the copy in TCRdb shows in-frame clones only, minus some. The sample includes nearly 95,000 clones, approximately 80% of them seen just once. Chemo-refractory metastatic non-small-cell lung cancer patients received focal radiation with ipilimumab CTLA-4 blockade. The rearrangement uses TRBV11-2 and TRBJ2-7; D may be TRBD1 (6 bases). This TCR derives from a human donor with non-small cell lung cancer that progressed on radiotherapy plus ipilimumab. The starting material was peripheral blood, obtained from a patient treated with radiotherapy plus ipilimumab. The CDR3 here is CASSLDRGYEQYF. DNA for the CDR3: TGTGCCAGCAGCTTAGACAGGGGTTACGAGCAGTACTTC.